These 7 T cell receptor beta chains share one sample of origin, sequenced in a study of immune evolution from preneoplasia to lung adenocarcinoma. Sequencing used immunoSEQ multiplex PCR; TCRdb keeps in-frame clones, though not all of them. This table holds 6,500 to 7,500 clones, 77% found once. The sequenced material came from FFPE lung adenocarcinoma in situ tissue. All receptors come from a person aged 55-85 years with lung adenocarcinoma.

The chain links TRBV11-1 to TRBJ2-3; tentative D call: TRBD1 (6 bases). The CDR3 is 16 residues long. V dropped 1 base and J dropped 1 base, with 12 bases sitting between them. Germline values: CDR1 SGHAT, CDR2 FQDESV (reference sequence). CDR3 amino acids: CASSLEGRGGTDTQYF. In DNA, the CDR3 is TGTGCCAGCAGCTTAGAGGGCAGGGGAGGCACAGATACGCAGTATTTT.

This clone was seen a few times. V gene TRBV6-1 combines with J gene TRBJ1-5; D possibly corresponds to TRBD1 (6 bases). Germline lookup yields CDR1 MNHNS and CDR2 SASEGT. This CDR3 comprises 15 residues. Trimming cost V 4 bases and J 4 bases, with 14 bases left between them. DNA of the CDR3: TGTGCCAGCAGTGCTGGACTCACAGGGAATCAGCCCCAGCATTTT. Amino acids: CASSAGLTGNQPQHF.

The chain joins TRBV13 to TRBJ2-5; 8 bases fit TRBD2. The CDR3 extends over 17 amino acids. Unmatched junction bases numbered 11, after V lost 0 bases and J lost 5 bases. Germline loops: CDR1 PRHDT, CDR2 FYEKMQ (reference sequence). The CDR3, as DNA: TGTGCCAGCAGCTTAGGAGGTAGCGGGGTGTTGGGCGAGACCCAGTACTTC. This gives the protein CASSLGGSGVLGETQYF. Full variable domain (outside the CDR3, taken from reference TRBV13 and TRBJ2-5): AAGVIQSPRHLIKEKRETATLKCYPIPRHDTVYWYQQGPGQDPQFLISFYEKMQSDKGSIPDRFSAQQFSDYHSELNMSSLELGDSALYFCASSLGGSGVLGETQYFGPGTRLLVL.

The chain uses TRBV19 and TRBJ2-2; tentatively, D is TRBD1 (6 bases). Per germline, CDR1 LNHDA and CDR2 SQIVND (reference sequence). Between the trimmed V and J ends, which lost 4 bases and 7 bases, there was a span of 10 bases. This CDR3 comprises 13 residues. In DNA, the CDR3 is TGTGCCAGTAGTACGACAGGCGGCGGGGAGCTGTTTTTT. Its translation is CASSTTGGGELFF.

V and J are TRBV6-1 and TRBJ1-1, with D perhaps matching TRBD1 (6 bases). The V gene's germline CDR1 is MNHNS and CDR2 SASEGT. The CDR3 consists of 14 residues. Trimming removed 6 bases from V and 1 base from J, with 12 bases in between. CDR3 nucleotide sequence: TGTGCCAGCAGGGACGGACAGAAGAACACTGAAGCTTTCTTT. Protein product: CASRDGQKNTEAFF.

V is TRBV7-8 and J is TRBJ2-4; tentative D call: TRBD1 (5 bases). The CDR3 runs to 15 residues. Germline V gene sequence: CDR1 SGHVS, CDR2 FQNEAQ. V dropped 1 base and J dropped 0 bases, with 7 bases sitting between them. The CDR3 loop is CASSLGQGAKNIQYF. Written as DNA, the CDR3 is TGTGCCAGCAGCTTAGGCCAGGGAGCCAAAAACATTCAGTACTTC.

The V gene is TRBV5-1, the J gene TRBJ2-3; TRBD2 aligns across 9 bases. CDR1 SGHRS and CDR2 YFSETQ come from the germline V gene. CDR3 length: 16 residues. The ends lost 1 base at V and 2 bases at J; junction bases unmatched: 5. CDR3 sequence reads: CASSLWRGGSTDTQYF. The CDR3 DNA follows: TGCGCCAGCAGCTTGTGGCGGGGGGGTTCCACAGATACGCAGTATTTT.